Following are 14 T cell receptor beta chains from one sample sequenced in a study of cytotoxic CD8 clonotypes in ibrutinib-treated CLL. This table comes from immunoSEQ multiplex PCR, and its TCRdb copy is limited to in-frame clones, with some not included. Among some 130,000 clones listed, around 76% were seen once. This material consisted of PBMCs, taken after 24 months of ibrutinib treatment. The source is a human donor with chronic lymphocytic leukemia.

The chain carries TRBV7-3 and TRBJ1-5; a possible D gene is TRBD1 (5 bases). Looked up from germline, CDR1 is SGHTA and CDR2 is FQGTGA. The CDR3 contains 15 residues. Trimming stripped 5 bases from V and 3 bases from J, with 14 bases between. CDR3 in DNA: TGTGCCAGCAGCCCCCAGGGCCCATACAATCAGCCCCAGCATTTT. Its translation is CASSPQGPYNQPQHF.

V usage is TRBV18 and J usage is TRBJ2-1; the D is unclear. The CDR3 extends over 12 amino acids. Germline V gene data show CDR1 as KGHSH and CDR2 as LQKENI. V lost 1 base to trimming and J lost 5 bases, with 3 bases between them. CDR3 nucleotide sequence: TGTGCCAGCTCACCACGGGACAATGAGCAGTTCTTC. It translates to CASSPRDNEQFF.

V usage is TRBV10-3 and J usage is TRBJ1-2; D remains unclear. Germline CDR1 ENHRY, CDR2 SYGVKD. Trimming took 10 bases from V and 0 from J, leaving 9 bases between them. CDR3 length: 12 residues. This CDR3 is CATRGANYGYTF. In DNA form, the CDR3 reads TGTGCCACCCGCGGGGCTAACTATGGCTACACCTTC.

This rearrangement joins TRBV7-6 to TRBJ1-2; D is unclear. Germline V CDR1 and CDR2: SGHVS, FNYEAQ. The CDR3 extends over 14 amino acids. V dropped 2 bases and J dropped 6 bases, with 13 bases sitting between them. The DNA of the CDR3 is TGTGCCAGCAGCTTAATAGAATCGTCCCATGGCTACACCTTC. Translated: CASSLIESSHGYTF. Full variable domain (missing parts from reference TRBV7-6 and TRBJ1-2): GAGVSQSPRYKVTKRGQDVALRCDPISGHVSLYWYRQALGQGPEFLTYFNYEAQQDKSGLPNDRFSAERPEGSISTLTIQRTEQRDSAMYRCASSLIESSHGYTFGSGTRLTVV.

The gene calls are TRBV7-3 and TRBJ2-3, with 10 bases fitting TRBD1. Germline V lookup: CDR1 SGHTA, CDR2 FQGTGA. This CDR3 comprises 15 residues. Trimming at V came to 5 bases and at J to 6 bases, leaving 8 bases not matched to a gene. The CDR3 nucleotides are TGTGCCAGCAGCCCCAGGACAGGGGGGTGGGATACGCAGTATTTT. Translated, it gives CASSPRTGGWDTQYF.

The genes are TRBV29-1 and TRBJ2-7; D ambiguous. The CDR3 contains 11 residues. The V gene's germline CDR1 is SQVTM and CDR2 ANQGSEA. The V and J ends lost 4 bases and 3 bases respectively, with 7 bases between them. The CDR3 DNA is TGCAGCGTTGTGTCTGGCTACGAGCAGTACTTC. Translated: CSVVSGYEQYF.

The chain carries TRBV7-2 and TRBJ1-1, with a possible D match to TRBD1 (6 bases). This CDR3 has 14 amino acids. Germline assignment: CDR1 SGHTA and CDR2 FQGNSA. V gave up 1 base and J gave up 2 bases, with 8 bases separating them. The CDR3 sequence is CASSLGGANTEAFF. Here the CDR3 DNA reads TGTGCCAGCAGCTTAGGGGGGGCTAACACTGAAGCTTTCTTT.

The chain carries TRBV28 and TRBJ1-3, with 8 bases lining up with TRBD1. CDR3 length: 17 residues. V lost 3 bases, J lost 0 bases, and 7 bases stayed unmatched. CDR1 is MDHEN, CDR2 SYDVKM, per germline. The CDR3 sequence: CASSLAGQGLSGNTIYF. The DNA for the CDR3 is TGTGCCAGCAGTTTGGCCGGACAGGGACTCTCTGGAAACACCATATATTTT.

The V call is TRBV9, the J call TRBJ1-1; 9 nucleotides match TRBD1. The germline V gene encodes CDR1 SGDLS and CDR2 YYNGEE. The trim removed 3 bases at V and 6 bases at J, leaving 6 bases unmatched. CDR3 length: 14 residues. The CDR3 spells CASSAGQGGAEAFF. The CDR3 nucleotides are TGTGCCAGCAGCGCGGGACAGGGTGGGGCTGAAGCTTTCTTT.

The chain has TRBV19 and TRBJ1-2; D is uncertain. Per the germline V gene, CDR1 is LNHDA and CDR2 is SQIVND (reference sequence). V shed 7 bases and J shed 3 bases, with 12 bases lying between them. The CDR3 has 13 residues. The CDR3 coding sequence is TGTGCCAGTAAACGCCTCATGGACTATGGCTACACCTTC. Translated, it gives CASKRLMDYGYTF. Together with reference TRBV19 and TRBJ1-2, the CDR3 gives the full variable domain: DGGITQSPKYLFRKEGQNVTLSCEQNLNHDAMYWYRQDPGQGLRLIYYSQIVNDFQKGDIAEGYSVSREKKESFPLTVTSAQKNPTAFYLCASKRLMDYGYTFGSGTRLTVV.

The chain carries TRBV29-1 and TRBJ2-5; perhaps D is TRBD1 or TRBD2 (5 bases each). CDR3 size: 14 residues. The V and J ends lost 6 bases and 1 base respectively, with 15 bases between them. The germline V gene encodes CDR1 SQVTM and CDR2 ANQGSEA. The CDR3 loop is CSVEVGVAQETQYF. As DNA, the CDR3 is TGCAGCGTAGAGGTGGGGGTCGCCCAAGAGACCCAGTACTTC. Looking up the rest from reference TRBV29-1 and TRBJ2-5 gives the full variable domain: SAVISQKPSRDICQRGTSLTIQCQVDSQVTMMFWYRQQPGQSLTLIATANQGSEATYESGFVIDKFPISRPNLTFSTLTVSNMSPEDSSIYLCSVEVGVAQETQYFGPGTRLLVL.

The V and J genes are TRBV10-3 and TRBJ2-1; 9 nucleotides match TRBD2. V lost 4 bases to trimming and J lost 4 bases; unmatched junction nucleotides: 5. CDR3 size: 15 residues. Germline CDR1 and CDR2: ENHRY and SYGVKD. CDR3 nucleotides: TGTGCCATCAGTGGGGAGCGGGAGGCATACAATGAGCAGTTCTTC. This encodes CAISGEREAYNEQFF.

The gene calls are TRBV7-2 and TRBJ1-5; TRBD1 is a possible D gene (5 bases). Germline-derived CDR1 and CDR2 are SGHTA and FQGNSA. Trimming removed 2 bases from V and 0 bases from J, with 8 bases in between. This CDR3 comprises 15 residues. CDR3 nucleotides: TGTGCCAGCAGCTTAATCGGGGGTAGCAATCAGCCCCAGCATTTT. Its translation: CASSLIGGSNQPQHF.

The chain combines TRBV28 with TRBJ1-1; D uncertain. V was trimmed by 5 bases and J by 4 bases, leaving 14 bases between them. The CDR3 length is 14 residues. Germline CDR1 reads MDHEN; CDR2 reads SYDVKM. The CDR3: CASSPTGKPTEAFF. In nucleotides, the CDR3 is TGTGCCAGCAGTCCCACTGGGAAGCCCACTGAAGCTTTCTTT.